The TCR beta chain described here comes from a study of T cells generated in artificial thymic organoids (dated by TCRdb to about 2017). General notes on the study: In some experiments, thymic T cells were further FACS-purified to deplete CD4 immature single positive or double positive precursors. TCR alpha and beta CDR3 repertoires of in vitro artificial thymic organoid-derived CD8 single positive T cells were compared with thymic and peripheral blood naive CD8 T cells. The displayed repertoire sequencing data were described as being representative of three independent experiments.

This clonotype is considered medium-sized (0.01 to 0.1%). Its target antigen remains unknown. Base qualities were left out, and no much larger clone turns up one base away. Separate semi-nested PCR amplifications were run for the TCRalpha and TCRbeta libraries, using Advantage 2 and reverse primers located in the TRAC or TRBC constant regions. Between roughly 3.5 and 550 ng of total RNA was used as input for first-strand cDNA synthesis. TCR cDNA libraries were made by 5'-RACE with the SMARTer PCR cDNA Synthesis kit, using a poly-dT primer for first-strand synthesis. Each semi-nested reverse primer in the constant region carried a 5-nucleotide sample-specific barcode, and the resulting products were cleaned up with the Zymo DNA Clean and Concentrator-5 kit. Up to ten barcoded samples were pooled, ligated to Illumina adaptors and sequenced on an Illumina MiSeq as 2 x 150 bp paired-end reads. Concerning the study's data processing: After demultiplexing, reads were aligned with BLAT to a custom library containing all human TRAV, TRAJ, TRBV, TRBD and TRBJ combinations from IMGT. The best BLAT hits were picked using pslCDnaFilter (-maxAligns=1, -ignoreIntrons), and custom Perl scripts were used to calculate clonotype frequencies. TCRdb reran the public reads through fastp at Q25 and MiXCR, keeping productive beta chains. Every distinct CDR3 protein forms one entry, paired with its most common genes and DNA. TCRdb's processing, not the authors', yielded these V and J calls. In this sample the table shows 7,500 to 9,000 distinct CDR3 sequences, 15% to 20% of which occur a single time. The ten largest clones take up around 1.4% of the sample.

Primary CD8+ T cells were enriched with magnetic beads using the Miltenyi CD8+ T cell Isolation Kit. Organoid and thymic CD3+TCRalphabeta+CD8 single positive T cells were FACS sorted before RNA extraction. Total RNA was purified from about 40,000 to 200,000 sorted cells per sample with the RNeasy Micro kit, and quality checked on an Agilent RNA 6000 Nano chip. Thymic fragments were dissected, disrupted by pipetting and passed through a 70 um strainer to release thymocytes. From cysteine to phenylalanine, the CDR3 is 15 amino acids long. Only CDR3 DNA is held: 45 bases, read in frame from base 1. Here V drops 4 bases and J drops 4 bases, and the junction holds 3 bases not matched to any gene. CDR1 and CDR2 are read off the germline V gene as SGHRS and YFSETQ. Broader findings and caveats from the paper: CD8 single positive T cells derived from organoids showed physiological TCR clonotype diversity comparable to the diversity seen in thymic and blood naive CD8 T cells.

The rearrangement combines TRBV5-1 with TRBJ2-3, with TRBD2 matching 13 junction bases. The sequence derives from a human donor who gave cord blood stem cells for thymic organoid culture, a cardiac surgery patient who gave postnatal thymus, or a blood donor (not recorded which). Input material: naive CD8+ T cells from the thymus. The cell subset or site tag for this specimen amounts to: CD3+TCRalphabeta+CD8SP T cells; for blood, CD45RO-CCR7+ naive CD8+ T cells. The nucleotide sequence is given as TGCGCCAGCAGCCCAGGGACTAGCGGGGCAGATACGCAGTATTTT. Its amino acids are CASSPGTSGADTQYF.